The rows below give T cell receptor beta chains drawn from one sample of a study of T-cell reconstitution after alpha-beta-depleted transplantation in children. TCRdb reprocessed the PCR reads with MiXCR, giving one entry per CDR3 protein. The sample carries some 200,000 distinct CDR3 sequences, about 8.7% recorded once. The sequencing here drew on PBMCs, mostly from graft donor cells, taken 360 days after TCRalphabeta/CD19-depleted stem cell transplant. Source of these receptors: a male patient between 2 and 10 years old who had a stem cell transplant for acute myeloid leukemia, so the T cells may come from the graft donor. CDR3s include the opening cysteine and the closing phenylalanine or tryptophan. A D gene is named only where the DNA matches it firmly. Part of the rows lack a size; the others show once, few, many or a class for expanded clones.

V	size	D	J	CDR3	DNA
TRBV10-3	NA	NA	TRBJ1-2	CAISENPGAAYGYTF	TGTGCCATCAGTGAGAATCCAGGGGCGGCTTATGGCTACACCTTC
TRBV20-1	many	NA	TRBJ2-7	CSARDPDEQYF	TGCAGTGCTAGAGATCCAGACGAGCAGTACTTC
TRBV12-3/TRBV12-4	NA	NA	TRBJ2-5	CASSHIAAQETQYF	TGTGCCAGCAGTCATATAGCGGCGCAAGAGACCCAGTACTTC
TRBV29-1	many	TRBD2	TRBJ2-1	CSAGPTSVNEQFF	TGCAGCGCCGGCCCGACTAGCGTCAATGAGCAGTTCTTC
TRBV29-1	many	NA	TRBJ1-2	CSVEEIVQANYGYTF	TGCAGCGTTGAAGAAATTGTGCAGGCTAACTATGGCTACACCTTC
TRBV12-3/TRBV12-4	many	TRBD1	TRBJ2-2	CASSSAGQGRGRRRELFF	TGTGCCAGCAGTAGCGCCGGACAGGGAAGGGGTAGGAGGAGGGAGCTGTTTTTT
TRBV30	NA	NA	TRBJ2-7	CAWSVPFREMQYF	TGTGCCTGGAGTGTACCTTTTCGGGAGATGCAGTACTTC
TRBV7-6	many	NA	TRBJ2-1	CASSLESYGTYNEQFF	TGTGCCAGCAGCTTAGAATCGTACGGGACTTACAATGAGCAGTTCTTC
TRBV18	NA	NA	TRBJ2-3	CASSPSDTQYF	TGTGCCAGCTCACCATCAGATACGCAGTATTTT
TRBV5-1	few	NA	TRBJ1-2	CASSYLYPYYGYTF	TGCGCCAGCAGTTATTTATATCCTTACTATGGCTACACCTTC
TRBV7-9	many	NA	TRBJ2-4	CAIDSGLRNIQYF	TGTGCCATCGACTCCGGGCTCCGAAACATTCAGTACTTC
TRBV6-5	few	NA	TRBJ1-4	CASSYSGDNHEKLFF	TGTGCCAGCAGTTATTCCGGGGACAACCATGAAAAACTGTTTTTT
TRBV18	many	NA	TRBJ2-3	CASSPTSTDTQYF	TGTGCCAGCTCCCCAACAAGCACAGATACGCAGTATTTT
TRBV5-1	many	TRBD2	TRBJ2-7	CASSFRGSAHEQYF	TGCGCCAGCAGCTTCCGCGGGAGTGCCCACGAGCAGTACTTC
TRBV20-1	few	NA	TRBJ2-7	CSARSPHLRPGYEQYF	TGCAGTGCTAGAAGCCCTCACCTTCGACCAGGATACGAGCAGTACTTC
TRBV5-1	few	NA	TRBJ2-1	CASSLAKQGRMDEQFF	TGCGCCAGCAGCTTGGCCAAGCAGGGCCGGATGGATGAGCAGTTCTTC
TRBV6-4	few	TRBD2	TRBJ2-3	CASRRLAGGQDTQYF	TGTGCCAGCAGACGACTAGCGGGAGGGCAAGATACGCAGTATTTT
TRBV6-1	few	NA	TRBJ2-6	CASSRGGWANVLTF	TGTGCCAGCAGCAGGGGAGGGTGGGCCAACGTCCTGACTTTC
TRBV12-3/TRBV12-4	many	TRBD1	TRBJ1-1	CASSRQGDTEAFF	TGTGCCAGCAGTCGACAGGGTGACACTGAAGCTTTCTTT
TRBV24-1	many	TRBD2	TRBJ2-1	CATSDPAGTSGNEQFF	TGTGCCACCAGTGATCCTGCCGGGACTAGCGGCAATGAGCAGTTCTTC
TRBV4-3	few	TRBD2	TRBJ2-1	CASSQRLARNEQFF	TGCGCCAGCAGCCAACGACTAGCGCGGAATGAGCAGTTCTTC
TRBV12-3/TRBV12-4	few	NA	TRBJ2-1	CASSLILTYNEQFF	TGTGCCAGCAGTCTGATTTTGACCTACAATGAGCAGTTCTTC
TRBV5-1	NA	TRBD1	TRBJ2-2	CASSLVGTGLADTGELFF	TGCGCCAGCAGCTTGGTGGGGACAGGGCTCGCCGACACCGGGGAGCTGTTTTTT